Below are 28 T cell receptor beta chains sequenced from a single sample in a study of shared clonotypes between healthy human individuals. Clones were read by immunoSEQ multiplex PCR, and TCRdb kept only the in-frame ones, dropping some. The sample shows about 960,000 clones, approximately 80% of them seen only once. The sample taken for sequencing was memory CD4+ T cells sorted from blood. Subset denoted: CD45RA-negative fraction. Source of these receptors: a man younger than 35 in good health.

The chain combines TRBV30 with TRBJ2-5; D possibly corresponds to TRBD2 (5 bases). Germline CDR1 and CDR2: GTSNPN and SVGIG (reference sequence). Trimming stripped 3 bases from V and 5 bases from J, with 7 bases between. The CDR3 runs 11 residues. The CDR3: CAWRLGETQYF. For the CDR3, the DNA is TGTGCCTGGAGACTAGGTGAGACCCAGTACTTC.

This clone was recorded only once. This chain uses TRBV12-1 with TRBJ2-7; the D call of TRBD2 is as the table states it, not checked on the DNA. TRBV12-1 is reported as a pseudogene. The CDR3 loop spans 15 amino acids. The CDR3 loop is CASSFGGVLTYEQYF. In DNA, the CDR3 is TGTGCCAGCAGCTTTGGCGGGGTCCTAACCTACGAGCAGTACTTC.

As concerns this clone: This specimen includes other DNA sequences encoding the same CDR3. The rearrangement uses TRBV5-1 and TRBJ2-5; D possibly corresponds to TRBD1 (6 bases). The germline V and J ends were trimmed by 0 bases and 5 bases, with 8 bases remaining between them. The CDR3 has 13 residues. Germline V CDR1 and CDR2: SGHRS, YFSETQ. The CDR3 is CASSLDRAETQYF. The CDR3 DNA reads TGCGCCAGCAGCTTGGACAGGGCTGAGACCCAGTACTTC.

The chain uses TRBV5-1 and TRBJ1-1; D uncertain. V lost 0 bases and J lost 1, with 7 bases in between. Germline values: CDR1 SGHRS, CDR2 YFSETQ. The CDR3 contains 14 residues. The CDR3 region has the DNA TGCGCCAGCAGCTTGGAAAACGGGAACACTGAAGCTTTCTTT. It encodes CASSLENGNTEAFF.

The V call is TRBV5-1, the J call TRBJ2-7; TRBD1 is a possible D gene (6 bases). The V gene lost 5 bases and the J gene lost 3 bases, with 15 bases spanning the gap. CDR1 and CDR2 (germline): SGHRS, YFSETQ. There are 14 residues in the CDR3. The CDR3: CASRRDKIFYEQYF. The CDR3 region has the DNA TGCGCCAGCAGACGGGACAAAATTTTCTACGAGCAGTACTTC.

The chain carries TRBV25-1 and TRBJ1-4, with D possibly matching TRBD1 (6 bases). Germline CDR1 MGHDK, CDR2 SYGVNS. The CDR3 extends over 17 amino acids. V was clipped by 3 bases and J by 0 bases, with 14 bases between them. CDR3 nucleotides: TGTGCCAGCAGTGACGGGACAAGGTTCGCAACTAATGAAAAACTGTTTTTT. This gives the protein CASSDGTRFATNEKLFF.

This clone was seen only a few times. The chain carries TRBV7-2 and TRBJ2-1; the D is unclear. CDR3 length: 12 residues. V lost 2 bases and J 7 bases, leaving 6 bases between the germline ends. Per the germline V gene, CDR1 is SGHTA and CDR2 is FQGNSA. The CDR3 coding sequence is TGTGCCAGCAGCTTATACGTAAATGAGCAGTTCTTC. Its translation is CASSLYVNEQFF.

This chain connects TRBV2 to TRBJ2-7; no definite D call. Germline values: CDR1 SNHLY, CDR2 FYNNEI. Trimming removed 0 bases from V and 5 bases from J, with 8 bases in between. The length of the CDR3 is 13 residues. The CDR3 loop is CASSEAGSHEQYF. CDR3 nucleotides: TGTGCCAGCAGTGAAGCAGGGTCCCACGAGCAGTACTTC.

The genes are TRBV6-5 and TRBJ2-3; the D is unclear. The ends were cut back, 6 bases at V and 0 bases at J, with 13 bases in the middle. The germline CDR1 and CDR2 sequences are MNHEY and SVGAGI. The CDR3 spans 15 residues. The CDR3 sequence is CASSPPGRSTDTQYF. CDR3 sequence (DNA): TGTGCCAGCAGCCCCCCAGGACGCAGCACAGATACGCAGTATTTT.

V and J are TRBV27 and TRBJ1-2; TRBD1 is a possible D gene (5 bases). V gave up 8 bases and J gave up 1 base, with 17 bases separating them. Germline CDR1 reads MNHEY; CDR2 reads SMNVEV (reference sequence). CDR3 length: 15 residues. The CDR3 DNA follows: TGTGCCAGCGGTATGGCAGGGCCTTTTAACTATGGCTACACCTTC. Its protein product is CASGMAGPFNYGYTF.

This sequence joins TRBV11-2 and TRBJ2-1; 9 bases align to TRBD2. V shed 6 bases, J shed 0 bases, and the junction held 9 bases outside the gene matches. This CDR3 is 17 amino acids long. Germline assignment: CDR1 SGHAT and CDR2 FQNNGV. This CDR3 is CASRTPSGGSSYNEQFF. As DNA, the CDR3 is TGTGCCAGCAGGACCCCCAGCGGGGGGTCCTCCTACAATGAGCAGTTCTTC.

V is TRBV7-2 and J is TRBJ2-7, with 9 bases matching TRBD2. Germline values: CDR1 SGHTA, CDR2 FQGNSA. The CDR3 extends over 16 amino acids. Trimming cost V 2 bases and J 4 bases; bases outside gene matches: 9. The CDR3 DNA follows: TGTGCCAGCAGCTTAAACCGGGCGGGAGGGCTTTACGAGCAGTACTTC. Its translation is CASSLNRAGGLYEQYF.

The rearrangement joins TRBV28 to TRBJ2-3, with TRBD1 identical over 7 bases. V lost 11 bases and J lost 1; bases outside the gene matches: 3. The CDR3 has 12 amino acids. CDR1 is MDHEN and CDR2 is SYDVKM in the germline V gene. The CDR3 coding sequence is TGTGCCGCTGGACAGGGCACAGATACGCAGTATTTT. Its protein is CAAGQGTDTQYF.

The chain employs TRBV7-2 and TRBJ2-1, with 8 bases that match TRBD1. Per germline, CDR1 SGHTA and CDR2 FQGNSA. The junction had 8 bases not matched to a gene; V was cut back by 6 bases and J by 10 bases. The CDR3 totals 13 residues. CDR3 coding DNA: TGTGCCAGCAGGGAGGGACAGGTGGGGGAGCAGTTCTTC. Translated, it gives CASREGQVGEQFF.

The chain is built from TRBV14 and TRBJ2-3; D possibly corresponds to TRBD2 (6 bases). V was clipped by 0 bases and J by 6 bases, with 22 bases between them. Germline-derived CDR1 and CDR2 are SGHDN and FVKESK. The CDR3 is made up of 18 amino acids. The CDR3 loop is CASSQERWLGGLTDTQYF. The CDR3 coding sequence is TGTGCCAGCAGCCAAGAAAGGTGGCTAGGAGGGCTTACGGATACGCAGTATTTT.

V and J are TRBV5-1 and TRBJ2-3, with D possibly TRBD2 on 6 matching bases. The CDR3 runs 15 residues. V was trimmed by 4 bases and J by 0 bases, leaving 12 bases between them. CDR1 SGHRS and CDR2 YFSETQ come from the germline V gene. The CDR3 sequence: CASSGDWTSTDTQYF. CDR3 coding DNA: TGCGCCAGCAGCGGGGACTGGACTAGCACAGATACGCAGTATTTT.

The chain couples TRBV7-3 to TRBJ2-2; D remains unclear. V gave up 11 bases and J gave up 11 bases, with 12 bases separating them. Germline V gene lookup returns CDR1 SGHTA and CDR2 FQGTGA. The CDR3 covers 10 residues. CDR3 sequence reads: CAPRPPELFF. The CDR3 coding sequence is TGTGCCCCCCGACCTCCTGAGCTGTTTTTT.

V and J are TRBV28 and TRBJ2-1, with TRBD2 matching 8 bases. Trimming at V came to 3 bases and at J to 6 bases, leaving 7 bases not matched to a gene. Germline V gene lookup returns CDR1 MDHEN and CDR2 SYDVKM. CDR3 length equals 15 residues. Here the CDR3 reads CASSFTGGAGNEQFF. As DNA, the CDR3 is TGTGCCAGCAGTTTTACCGGGGGGGCCGGCAATGAGCAGTTCTTC. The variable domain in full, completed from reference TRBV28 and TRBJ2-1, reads DVKVTQSSRYLVKRTGEKVFLECVQDMDHENMFWYRQDPGLGLRLIYFSYDVKMKEKGDIPEGYSVSREKKERFSLILESASTNQTSMYLCASSFTGGAGNEQFFGPGTRLTVL.

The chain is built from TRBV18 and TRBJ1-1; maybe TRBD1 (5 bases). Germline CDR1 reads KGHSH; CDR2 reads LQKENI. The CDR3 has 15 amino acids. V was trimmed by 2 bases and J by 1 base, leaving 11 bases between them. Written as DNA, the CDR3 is TGTGCCAGCTCACCAGAATCCGACAGGAACACTGAAGCTTTCTTT. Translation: CASSPESDRNTEAFF.

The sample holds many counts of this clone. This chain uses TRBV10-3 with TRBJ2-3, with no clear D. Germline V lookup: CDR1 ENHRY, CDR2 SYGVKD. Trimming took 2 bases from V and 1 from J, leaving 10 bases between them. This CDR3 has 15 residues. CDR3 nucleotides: TGTGCCATCAGTGAGGTGATGATTGGCACAGATACGCAGTATTTT. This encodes CAISEVMIGTDTQYF.

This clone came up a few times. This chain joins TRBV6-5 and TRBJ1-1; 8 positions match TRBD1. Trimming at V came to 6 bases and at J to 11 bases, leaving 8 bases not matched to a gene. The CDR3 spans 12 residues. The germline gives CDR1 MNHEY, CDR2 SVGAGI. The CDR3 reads CASSFPTGVAFF. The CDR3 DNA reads TGTGCCAGCAGCTTTCCGACAGGGGTGGCTTTCTTT.

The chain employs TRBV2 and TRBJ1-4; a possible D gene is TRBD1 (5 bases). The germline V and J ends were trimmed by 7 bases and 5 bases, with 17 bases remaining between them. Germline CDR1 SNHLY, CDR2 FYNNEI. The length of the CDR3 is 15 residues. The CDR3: CASTGRGRVNEKLFF. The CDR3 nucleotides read TGTGCCAGCACTGGGCGGGGACGGGTGAATGAAAAACTGTTTTTT.

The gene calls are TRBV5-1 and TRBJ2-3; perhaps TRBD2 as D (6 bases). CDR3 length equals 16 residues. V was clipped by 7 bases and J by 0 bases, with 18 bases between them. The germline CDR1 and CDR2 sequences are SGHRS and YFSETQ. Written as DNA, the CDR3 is TGCGCCAGCGACCCCCTGGGGGGACCAAGCACAGATACGCAGTATTTT. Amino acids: CASDPLGGPSTDTQYF. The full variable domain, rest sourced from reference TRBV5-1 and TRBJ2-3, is KAGVTQTPRYLIKTRGQQVTLSCSPISGHRSVSWYQQTPGQGLQFLFEYFSETQRNKGNFPGRFSGRQFSNSRSEMNVSTLELGDSALYLCASDPLGGPSTDTQYFGPGTRLTVL.

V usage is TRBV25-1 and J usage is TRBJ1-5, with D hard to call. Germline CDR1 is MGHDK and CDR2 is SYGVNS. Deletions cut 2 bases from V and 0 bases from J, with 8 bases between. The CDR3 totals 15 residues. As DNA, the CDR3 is TGTGCCAGCAGTGAAACAGAATATAGCAATCAGCCCCAGCATTTT. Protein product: CASSETEYSNQPQHF.

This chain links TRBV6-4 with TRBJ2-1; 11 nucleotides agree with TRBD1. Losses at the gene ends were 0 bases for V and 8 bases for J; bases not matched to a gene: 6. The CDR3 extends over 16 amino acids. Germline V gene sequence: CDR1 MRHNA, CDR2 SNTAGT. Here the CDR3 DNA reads TGTGCCAGCAGTGACTCGAAAGGACAGGGGGCCCATGAGCAGTTCTTC. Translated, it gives CASSDSKGQGAHEQFF.

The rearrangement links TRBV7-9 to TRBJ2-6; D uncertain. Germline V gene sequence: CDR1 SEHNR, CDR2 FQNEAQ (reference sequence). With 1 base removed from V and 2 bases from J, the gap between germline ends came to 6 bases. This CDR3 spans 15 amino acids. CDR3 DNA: TGTGCCAGCAGCTTAGTCTGGGCTGGGGCCAACGTCCTGACTTTC. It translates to CASSLVWAGANVLTF.

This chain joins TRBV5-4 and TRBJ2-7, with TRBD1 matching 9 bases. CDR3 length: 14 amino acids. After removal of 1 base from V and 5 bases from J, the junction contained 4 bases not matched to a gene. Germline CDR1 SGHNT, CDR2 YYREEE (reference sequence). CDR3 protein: CASSLTGQGNEQYF. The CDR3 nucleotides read TGTGCCAGCAGCTTGACAGGACAGGGGAACGAGCAGTACTTC.

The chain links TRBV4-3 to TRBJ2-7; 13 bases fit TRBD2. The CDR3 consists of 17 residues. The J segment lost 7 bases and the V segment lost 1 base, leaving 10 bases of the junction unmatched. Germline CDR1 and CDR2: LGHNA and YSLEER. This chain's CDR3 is CASSQGTSGSLGSEQYF. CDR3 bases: TGCGCCAGCAGCCAAGGGACTAGCGGGAGTCTCGGGTCTGAGCAGTACTTC.